Below, 29 T cell receptor beta chains from the same sample are listed, as sequenced in a study of breast tumors, draining lymph nodes, adjacent tissues. TCRdb reanalysed the multiplex PCR reads using MiXCR and keeps one entry per CDR3 protein. The table records about 20,000 distinct CDR3 sequences, more than 50% of them present only once. Sequencing input: breast tumor tissue. The receptors were sampled from a female donor with breast cancer. Some clones in this sample may be carry-over from other donors' samples.

V usage is TRBV12-3 or TRBV12-4 and J usage is TRBJ1-5, with D hard to call. V lost 5 bases, J lost 5 bases, and 10 bases lay in between. The CDR3 is 13 amino acids. CDR3 region: CASSLSEDQPQHF. CDR3 DNA sequence: TGTGCCAGCAGTCTCTCGGAGGATCAGCCCCAGCATTTT.

As concerns this clonotype: The conserved closing phenylalanine or tryptophan is absent in this CDR3, likely reflecting a read error. The chain joins TRBV24-1 to TRBJ2-1; D not certain. CDR3 length: 13 residues. The germline V gene encodes CDR1 KGHDR and CDR2 SFDVKD. Trimming took 3 bases from V and 8 from J, leaving 10 bases between them. CDR3 protein: CATSDPLAHEQFC. CDR3 in DNA: TGTGCCACCAGTGATCCCCTGGCCCATGAGCAGTTCTGC.

CDR3 in DNA: TGCAGTGCTATTTGGGACAGGGGGAACGAAAAACTGTTTTTT. Translating it yields CSAIWDRGNEKLFF. The V gene is TRBV20-1, the J gene TRBJ1-4; 11 positions match TRBD1. J was trimmed by 8 bases and V by 4 bases; bases with no gene match: 6. CDR3 size: 14 residues. CDR1 is DFQATT, CDR2 SNEGSKA, per germline (reference sequence).

This clonotype is labeled as medium-sized. This sequence joins TRBV6-5 and TRBJ1-2, with D tentatively TRBD1 (5 bases). The CDR3 extends over 11 amino acids. V was cut by 5 bases and J by 6 bases, with 7 bases left in between. CDR1 MNHEY and CDR2 SVGAGI come from the germline V gene. The CDR3 DNA follows: TGTGCCAGCAGTGACAGCCATGGCTACACCTTC. Translation: CASSDSHGYTF.

This clonotype appeared a few times. The chain carries TRBV28 and TRBJ2-4, with a possible D match to TRBD1 (7 bases). CDR3 length: 14 amino acids. Per germline, CDR1 MDHEN and CDR2 SYDVKM. Trimming pared 5 bases from V and 1 base from J, leaving 9 bases between. The CDR3 DNA is TGTGCCAGCAGTGCAGGGGGGGCCAAAAACATTCAGTACTTC. This translates into CASSAGGAKNIQYF.

The J gene is TRBJ2-7, the V gene TRBV7-8; no definite D call. Germline V CDR1 and CDR2: SGHVS, FQNEAQ. V lost 5 bases, J lost 6 bases, and 14 bases lay in between. The CDR3 extends over 13 amino acids. The CDR3 sequence is CASSLKGWREQYF. The CDR3 DNA reads TGTGCCAGCAGCCTCAAAGGGTGGCGCGAGCAGTACTTC.

The CDR3 loop reads CASSYGQGLNSPLHF. CDR3 DNA sequence: TGTGCCAGCAGTTACGGACAGGGGCTGAATTCACCCCTCCACTTT. This sequence joins TRBV6-2 or TRBV6-3 and TRBJ1-6, with 9 bases fitting TRBD1. J gave up 7 bases and V 2 bases, and 3 bases lay outside the gene matches. The CDR3 covers 15 residues. The germline V gene has CDR1 MNHEY and CDR2 SVGEGT.

The sample holds many counts of this clonotype. The junction departs from the called germline gene at one end, perhaps through a read error. The chain employs TRBV10-3 and TRBJ2-1, with TRBD2 as a possible D gene (5 bases). This CDR3 has 14 amino acids. Germline loops: CDR1 ENHRY, CDR2 SYGVKD. CDR3: CATSWRTAYNEQFF. The CDR3 nucleotides read TGTGCCACCAGTTGGAGGACGGCCTACAATGAGCAGTTCTTC.

The rearrangement links TRBV7-9 to TRBJ2-7; 9 bases line up with TRBD2. From germline, CDR1 is SEHNR and CDR2 FQNEAQ (reference sequence). After removal of 1 base from V and 3 bases from J, the junction contained 4 bases not matched to a gene. The CDR3 runs to 15 residues. Here the CDR3 DNA reads TGTGCCAGCAGCTTAGGGGCTAGCGGGGTCTACGAGCAGTACTTC. It codes for CASSLGASGVYEQYF.

This clonotype came up many times. The CDR3 region has the DNA TGTGCCAGCAGCCCTAGCGGGGGGAAAGATACGCAGTATTTT. This translates into CASSPSGGKDTQYF. This chain connects TRBV7-3 to TRBJ2-3; the match to TRBD2 covers 11 bases. Germline loops: CDR1 SGHTA, CDR2 FQGTGA. V shed 5 bases and J 5 bases; nucleotides not matched to a gene: 3. The CDR3 totals 14 residues.

This chain links TRBV6-4 with TRBJ2-1, with D possibly matching TRBD2 (5 bases). Germline V gives CDR1 MRHNA, CDR2 SNTAGT. V dropped 6 bases and J dropped 4 bases, with 16 bases sitting between them. The length of the CDR3 is 15 residues. CDR3 loop: CASSGGTSPYNEQFF. DNA of the CDR3: TGTGCCAGCAGCGGAGGCACTTCCCCTTACAATGAGCAGTTCTTC.

This clonotype was recorded at least ten times. The chain carries TRBV19 and TRBJ1-5; 9 bases fit TRBD1. The CDR3 totals 14 residues. V was clipped by 6 bases and J by 7 bases; unmatched bases: 7. Germline loops: CDR1 LNHDA, CDR2 SQIVND (reference sequence). The CDR3 sequence is CASRLQGAGQPQHF. DNA of the CDR3: TGTGCCAGTAGACTACAGGGGGCAGGACAGCCCCAGCATTTT.

Sample share makes this clonotype medium-sized (0.01 to 0.1%). The genes are TRBV7-2 and TRBJ2-7; 7 bases match TRBD1. With V trimmed by 5 bases and J by 0 bases, 10 bases remained unmatched. The CDR3 has 16 residues. Germline CDR1 and CDR2: SGHTA and FQGNSA. DNA of the CDR3: TGTGCCAGCAGCCGCCAGCCAGGGGGAAGCTCCTACGAGCAGTACTTC. Amino acid sequence: CASSRQPGGSSYEQYF.

This clonotype has just one count. This sequence joins TRBV10-3 and TRBJ1-2; D call uncertain. The V end lost 2 bases, the J end lost 4 bases, and 8 bases lay between the germline ends. CDR1 ENHRY and CDR2 SYGVKD come from the germline V gene. This CDR3 contains 13 residues. This chain's CDR3 is CAISERTSYGYTF. The CDR3 nucleotides are TGTGCCATCAGTGAGAGAACAAGCTATGGCTACACCTTC.

This clonotype has a count of ten or more. The rearrangement links TRBV7-2 to TRBJ1-1; D is undetermined. The germline gives CDR1 SGHTA, CDR2 FQGNSA. CDR3 size: 13 residues. V was trimmed by 3 bases and J by 5 bases, leaving 10 bases between them. In nucleotides, the CDR3 is TGTGCCAGCAGCTTTTCTCCCGGGACTGAAGCTTTCTTT. Encoded protein: CASSFSPGTEAFF.

This clonotype was found once. This chain links TRBV7-9 with TRBJ2-2, with 8 bases lining up with TRBD2. Germline V lookup: CDR1 SEHNR, CDR2 FQNEAQ (reference sequence). V lost 6 bases and J lost 5; bases outside the gene matches: 8. The CDR3 consists of 15 residues. This CDR3 is CASSFGGARTGELFF. The CDR3 nucleotides are TGTGCCAGCAGTTTCGGGGGGGCCCGGACCGGGGAGCTGTTTTTT.

This chain links TRBV20-1 with TRBJ1-2; TRBD1 matches at 7 bases. CDR1 is DFQATT and CDR2 is SNEGSKA in the germline V gene (reference sequence). V dropped 6 bases and J dropped 0; count of bases not matched to a gene: 1. The CDR3 is 12 amino acids. The CDR3 is CSAGQTNYGYTF. The CDR3 DNA follows: TGCAGTGCGGGACAGACTAACTATGGCTACACCTTC.

This clonotype was counted ten times or more. The chain is built from TRBV3-1 and TRBJ1-2; weak D call: TRBD1 (5 bases). CDR3 length: 14 residues. The V end lost 0 bases, the J end lost 6 bases, and 11 bases lay between the germline ends. Germline CDR1 and CDR2: LGHDT and YNNKEL (reference sequence). The CDR3: CASSQDEGSHGYTF. In nucleotides, the CDR3 is TGTGCCAGCAGCCAAGATGAGGGGTCTCATGGCTACACCTTC. The whole variable domain, filled in from reference TRBV3-1 and TRBJ1-2, reads DTAVSQTPKYLVTQMGNDKSIKCEQNLGHDTMYWYKQDSKKFLKIMFSYNNKELIINETVPNRFSPKSPDKAHLNLHINSLELGDSAVYFCASSQDEGSHGYTFGSGTRLTVV.

This clonotype was recorded at least ten times. This chain links TRBV29-1 with TRBJ2-3, with D uncertain. The germline V gene encodes CDR1 SQVTM and CDR2 ANQGSEA. Deletions cut 3 bases from V and 3 bases from J, with 10 bases between. The CDR3 spans 13 residues. CDR3 amino acids: CSVEARTTDTQYF. Written as DNA, the CDR3 is TGCAGCGTTGAGGCCAGGACGACAGATACGCAGTATTTT.

This clonotype is categorized as medium-sized. The chain is built from TRBV19 and TRBJ1-2; D is ambiguous. Trimming left V 4 bases short and J 1 base short, with 10 bases between. The CDR3 covers 14 residues. Germline V CDR1 and CDR2: LNHDA, SQIVND (reference sequence). The CDR3 protein is CASSTASNNYGYTF. DNA of the CDR3: TGTGCCAGTAGTACCGCCTCCAATAACTATGGCTACACCTTC.

V usage is TRBV30 and J usage is TRBJ1-1, with no clear D. The V end lost 0 bases, the J end lost 4 bases, and 6 bases lay between the germline ends. The CDR3 contains 12 residues. Germline lookup yields CDR1 GTSNPN and CDR2 SVGIG (reference sequence). CDR3 region: CAWSVGGTEAFF. CDR3 nucleotides: TGTGCCTGGAGTGTAGGCGGCACTGAAGCTTTCTTT.

This sequence joins TRBV2 and TRBJ2-1; D possibly corresponds to TRBD1 (8 bases). With 4 bases removed from V and 7 bases from J, the gap between germline ends came to 11 bases. CDR1 is SNHLY, CDR2 FYNNEI, per germline. The CDR3 spans 13 residues. This CDR3 is CASSVQGGNEQFF. In DNA form, the CDR3 reads TGTGCCAGCAGTGTACAGGGGGGGAATGAGCAGTTCTTC.

In its sample, this clonotype was seen many times. A much more abundant neighbour one base away suggests this may be a read error. This chain joins TRBV6-2 or TRBV6-3 and TRBJ1-5; a possible D gene is TRBD1 (5 bases). The ends were cut back, 4 bases at V and 9 bases at J, with 16 bases in the middle. The CDR3 runs to 14 residues. In germline, CDR1 is MNHEY, CDR2 SVGEGT. Here the CDR3 reads CASSSSYPGGPQHF. The CDR3 region has the DNA TGTGCCAGCAGTTCCTCGTACCCCGGGGGGCCCCAGCATTTT.

This clonotype is medium-sized. V gene TRBV20-1 combines with J gene TRBJ1-5; D perhaps matches TRBD1 (5 bases). CDR1 is DFQATT and CDR2 is SNEGSKA in the germline V gene (reference sequence). The V and J ends lost 4 bases and 1 base respectively, with 8 bases between them. The CDR3 has 13 amino acids. The CDR3 DNA reads TGCAGTGCTAAAGGGACGAGCAATCAGCCCCAGCATTTT. Protein sequence: CSAKGTSNQPQHF.

J is TRBJ1-4 and V is TRBV20-1; 7 bases are a match to TRBD1. Trimming cost V 3 bases and J 8 bases; bases outside gene matches: 6. The length of the CDR3 is 13 residues. Germline V CDR1 and CDR2: DFQATT, SNEGSKA (reference sequence). CDR3 region: CSARTGYLEKLFF. CDR3 sequence (DNA): TGCAGTGCTAGGACAGGGTATTTGGAAAAACTGTTTTTT.

CDR3: CASSSRHGNEQFF. CDR3 bases: TGTGCCAGCAGCTCCCGACACGGCAATGAGCAGTTCTTC. The chain combines TRBV9 with TRBJ2-1; unclear D gene. V was pared by 4 bases and J by 6 bases, with 11 bases between. Per the germline V gene, CDR1 is SGDLS and CDR2 is YYNGEE. CDR3 length: 13 amino acids.

This clonotype was seen only a few times. The genes are TRBV15 and TRBJ2-7; 13 nucleotides match TRBD2. Germline CDR1 LNHNV, CDR2 YYDKDF (reference sequence). Trimming cost V 3 bases and J 4 bases; bases outside gene matches: 6. This CDR3 spans 16 amino acids. The CDR3 region is CATSRGRLAGGYEQYF. CDR3 DNA sequence: TGTGCCACCAGCAGGGGAAGACTAGCGGGGGGATACGAGCAGTACTTC.

In this sample, this clonotype turned up a few times. The chain couples TRBV6-5 to TRBJ1-1; D perhaps matches TRBD1 (6 bases). V gave up 2 bases and J gave up 7 bases, with 11 bases separating them. This CDR3 comprises 13 residues. CDR1 is MNHEY and CDR2 is SVGAGI in the germline V gene. The CDR3 protein is CASSYGGFNEAFF. The CDR3 bases are TGTGCCAGCAGTTACGGGGGCTTTAATGAAGCTTTCTTT.

This clonotype was detected ten times or more. Since a much larger clone is just one base distant, this may be a read error. The genes are TRBV5-8 and TRBJ2-2; D may be TRBD1 (6 bases). Germline V CDR1 and CDR2: SGHTS, YDEGEE. The CDR3 is 16 amino acids. V lost 1 base, J lost 4 bases, and 14 bases lay in between. The CDR3: CASSLYRAHGTGELFF. In DNA, the CDR3 is TGTGCCAGCAGCTTGTACAGGGCGCATGGCACCGGGGAGCTGTTTTTT.